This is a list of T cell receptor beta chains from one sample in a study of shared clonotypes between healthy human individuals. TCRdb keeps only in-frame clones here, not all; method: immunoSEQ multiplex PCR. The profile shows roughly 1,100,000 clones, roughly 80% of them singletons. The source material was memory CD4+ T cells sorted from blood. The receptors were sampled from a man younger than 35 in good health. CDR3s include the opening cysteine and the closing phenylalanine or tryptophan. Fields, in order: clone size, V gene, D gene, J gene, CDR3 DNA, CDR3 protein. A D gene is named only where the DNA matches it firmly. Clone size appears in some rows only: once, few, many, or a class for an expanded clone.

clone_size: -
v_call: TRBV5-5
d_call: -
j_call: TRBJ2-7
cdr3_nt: TGTGCCAGCAGCCCTTTAGGGAGCTCCTACGAGCAGTACTTC
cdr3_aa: CASSPLGSSYEQYF

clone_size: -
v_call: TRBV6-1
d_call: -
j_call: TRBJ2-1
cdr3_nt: TGTGCCAGCAAAGAGGGTAGGTTTTACAATGAGCAGTTCTTC
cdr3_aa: CASKEGRFYNEQFF

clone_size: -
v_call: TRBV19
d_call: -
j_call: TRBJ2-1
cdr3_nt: TGTGCCAGTAGAGACGCAGGGGTCTCCTACAATGAGCAGTTCTTC
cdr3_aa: CASRDAGVSYNEQFF

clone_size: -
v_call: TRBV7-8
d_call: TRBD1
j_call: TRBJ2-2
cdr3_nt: TGTGCCAGCAGCCCACTGGGACAGATTACCGGGGAGCTGTTTTTT
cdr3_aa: CASSPLGQITGELFF

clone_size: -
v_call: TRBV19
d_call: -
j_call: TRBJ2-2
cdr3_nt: TGTGCCAGTAAGGAGCAGGGGTCGATCGGGGAGCTGTTTTTT
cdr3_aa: CASKEQGSIGELFF

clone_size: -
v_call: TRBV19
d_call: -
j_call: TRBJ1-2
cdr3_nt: TGTGCCAGTAGTATAGATTTCACAGGGAATGGCTACACCTTC
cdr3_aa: CASSIDFTGNGYTF

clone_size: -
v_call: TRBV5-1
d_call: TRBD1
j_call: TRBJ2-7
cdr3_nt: TGCGCCAGCAGCTTGGCCCGGACAGGGGGTTGGGGGTCCTACGAGCAGTACTTC
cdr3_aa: CASSLARTGGWGSYEQYF

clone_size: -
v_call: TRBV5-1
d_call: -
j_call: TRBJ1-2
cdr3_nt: TGCGCCAGCAGCCCCCGGGGAGGGGCAGCTAACTATGGCTACACCTTC
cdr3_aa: CASSPRGGAANYGYTF

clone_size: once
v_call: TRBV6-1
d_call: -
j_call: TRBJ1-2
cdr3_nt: TGTGCCAGCACCGGGGTTACGTACGGCTACACCTTC
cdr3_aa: CASTGVTYGYTF

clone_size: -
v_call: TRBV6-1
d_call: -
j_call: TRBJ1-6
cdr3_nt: TGTGCCAGCAGTCCCAGGCCGGACTCACCCCTCCACTTT
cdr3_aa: CASSPRPDSPLHF

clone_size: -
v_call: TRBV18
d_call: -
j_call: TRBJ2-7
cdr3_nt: TGTGCCAGCTCACCAGAGATGGGAGGCTACGAGCAGTACTTC
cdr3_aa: CASSPEMGGYEQYF

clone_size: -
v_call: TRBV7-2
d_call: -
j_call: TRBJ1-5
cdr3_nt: TGTGCCAGCAGCCAGGGGCGGAATAATCAGCCCCAGCATTTT
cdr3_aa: CASSQGRNNQPQHF

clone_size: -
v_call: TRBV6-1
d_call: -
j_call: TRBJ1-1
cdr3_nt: TGTGCCAGCAGTGAAGGGGGCTTGGGCAACACTGAAGCTTTCTTT
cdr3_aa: CASSEGGLGNTEAFF

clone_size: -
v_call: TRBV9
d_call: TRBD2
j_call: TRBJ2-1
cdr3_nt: TGTGCCAGCAGCCCCCGCAGCGGGGGGGCCACTGAGCAGTTCTTC
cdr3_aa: CASSPRSGGATEQFF

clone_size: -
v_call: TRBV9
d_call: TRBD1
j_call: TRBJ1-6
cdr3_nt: TGTGCCAGCAGCGTGGACAGGGGTGGGCCTGGCAATTCACCCCTCCACTTT
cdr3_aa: CASSVDRGGPGNSPLHF

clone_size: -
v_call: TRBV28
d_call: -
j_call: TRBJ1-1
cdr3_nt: TGTGCCAGCAGTCCCTCCCAAGCGATGATGAACACTGAAGCTTTCTTT
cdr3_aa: CASSPSQAMMNTEAFF

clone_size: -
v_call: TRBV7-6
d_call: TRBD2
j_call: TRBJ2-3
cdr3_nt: TGTGCCAGCAGCTCTCCGGGGGGGCCGAGTGAGGATACGCAGTATTTT
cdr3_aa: CASSSPGGPSEDTQYF

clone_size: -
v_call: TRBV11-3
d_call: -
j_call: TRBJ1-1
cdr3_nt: TGTGCCAGCAGCCCGGACAGTGGGTTTGCTGAAGCTTTCTTT
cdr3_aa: CASSPDSGFAEAFF

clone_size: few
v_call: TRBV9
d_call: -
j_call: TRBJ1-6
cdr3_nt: TGTGCCAGCAGCGTAGAAGACTATAATTCACCCCTCCACTTT
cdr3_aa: CASSVEDYNSPLHF

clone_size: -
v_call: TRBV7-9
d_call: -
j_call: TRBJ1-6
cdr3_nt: TGTGCCAGCAGCTTGGGCGGGGTGGATTCACCCCTCCACTTT
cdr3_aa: CASSLGGVDSPLHF

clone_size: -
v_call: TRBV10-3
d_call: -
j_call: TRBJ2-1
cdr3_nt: TGTGCCATCAGTGCGTCCGGTGAGCAGTTCTTC
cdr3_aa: CAISASGEQFF

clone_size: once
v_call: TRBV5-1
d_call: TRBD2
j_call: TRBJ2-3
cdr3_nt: TGCGCCAGCAGCTTGCCTAGCGGTAGCACAGATACGCAGTATTTT
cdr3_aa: CASSLPSGSTDTQYF

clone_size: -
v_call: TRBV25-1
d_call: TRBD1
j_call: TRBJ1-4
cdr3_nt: TGTGCCAGCAGTGAGGCCGGGACAGTGAACAATGAAAAACTGTTTTTT
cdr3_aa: CASSEAGTVNNEKLFF

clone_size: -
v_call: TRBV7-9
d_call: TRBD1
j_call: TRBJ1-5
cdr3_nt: TGTGCCAGCAGCTCCACCGGACAGGGCTTACAGCCCCAGCATTTT
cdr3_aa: CASSSTGQGLQPQHF

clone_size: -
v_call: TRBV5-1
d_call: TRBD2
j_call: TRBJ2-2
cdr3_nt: TGCGCCAGCACAGGGAGGGACCTTAACGGGGAGCTGTTTTTT
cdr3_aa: CASTGRDLNGELFF

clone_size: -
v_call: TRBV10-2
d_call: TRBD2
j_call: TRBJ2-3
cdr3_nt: TGCGCCAGCTGCACTAGCGGGGCCCCGGATACGCAGTATTTT
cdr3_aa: CASCTSGAPDTQYF

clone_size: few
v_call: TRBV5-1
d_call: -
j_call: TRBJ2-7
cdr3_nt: TGCGCCAGCAGCTTCTCAGGGGTTGGGCCCTACGAGCAGTACTTC
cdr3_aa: CASSFSGVGPYEQYF

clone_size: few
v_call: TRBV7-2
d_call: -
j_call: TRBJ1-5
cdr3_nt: TGTGCCAGCAGCTTAATGCGGGGCAATCAGCCCCAGCATTTT
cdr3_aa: CASSLMRGNQPQHF

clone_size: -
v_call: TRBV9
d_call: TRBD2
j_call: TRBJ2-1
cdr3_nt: TGTGCCAGCAGCGTGGGTGGACTAGCGGGAGGGCTACAGTTCTTC
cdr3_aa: CASSVGGLAGGLQFF

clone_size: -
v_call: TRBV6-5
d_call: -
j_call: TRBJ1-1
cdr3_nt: TGTGCCAGCAGTCCCCCAGGAGGGGGCACTGAAGCTTTCTTT
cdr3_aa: CASSPPGGGTEAFF

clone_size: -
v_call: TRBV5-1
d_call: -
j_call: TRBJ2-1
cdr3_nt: TGCGCCAGCAGCTTAGAGGGAGTGGGTGAGCAGTTCTTC
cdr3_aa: CASSLEGVGEQFF

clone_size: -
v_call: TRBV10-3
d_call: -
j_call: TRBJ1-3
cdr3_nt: TGTGCCATCAGTGAAACCCCTACAGGGTCTGGAAACACCATATATTTT
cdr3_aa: CAISETPTGSGNTIYF

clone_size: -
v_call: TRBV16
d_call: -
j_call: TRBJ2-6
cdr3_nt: TGTGCCAGCAGCTCGACTAGGGGGTCTGGGGCCAACGTCCTGACTTTC
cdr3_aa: CASSSTRGSGANVLTF

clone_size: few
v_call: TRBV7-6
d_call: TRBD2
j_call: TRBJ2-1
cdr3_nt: TGTGCCAGCAGCTTTACTAGCGGGAACAATGAGCAGTTCTTC
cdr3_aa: CASSFTSGNNEQFF

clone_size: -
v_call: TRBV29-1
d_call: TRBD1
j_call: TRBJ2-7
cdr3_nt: TGCAGCGTTTCCTCGACAGGGAGTTACGAGCAGTACTTC
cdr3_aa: CSVSSTGSYEQYF

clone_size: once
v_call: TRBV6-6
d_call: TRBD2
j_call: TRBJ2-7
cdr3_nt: TGTGCCAGCACCCCGCGGGGGTGGGACGAGCAGTACTTC
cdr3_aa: CASTPRGWDEQYF

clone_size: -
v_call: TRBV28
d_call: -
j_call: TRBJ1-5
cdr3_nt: TGTGCCAGCAGTCCCCACCAGGGTAGCAATCAGCCCCAGCATTTT
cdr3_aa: CASSPHQGSNQPQHF

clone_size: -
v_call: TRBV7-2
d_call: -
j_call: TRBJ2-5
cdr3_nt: TGTGCCAGCAGCTTAGGGCCCCCTGGCGGGGCAGAGACCCAGTACTTC
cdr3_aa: CASSLGPPGGAETQYF

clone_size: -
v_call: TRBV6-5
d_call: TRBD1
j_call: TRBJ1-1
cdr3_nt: TGTGCCAGCACCCCCCGACAGGGGAGAACTGAAGCTTTCTTT
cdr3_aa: CASTPRQGRTEAFF

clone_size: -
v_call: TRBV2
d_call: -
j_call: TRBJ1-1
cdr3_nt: TGTGCCAGCAGTTTGAATCCGGGACACGTGAACACTGAAGCTTTCTTT
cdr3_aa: CASSLNPGHVNTEAFF

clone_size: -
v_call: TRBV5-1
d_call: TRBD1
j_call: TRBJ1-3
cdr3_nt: TGCGCCAGCAGTACTGAAGGGGGCACGGGTAACACCATATATTTT
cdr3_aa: CASSTEGGTGNTIYF

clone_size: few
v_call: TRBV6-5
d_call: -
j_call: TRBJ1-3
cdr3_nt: TGTGCCAGCAGTCCCCGGGTTGCCTCTGGAAACACCATATATTTT
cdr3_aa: CASSPRVASGNTIYF